Presented here are 31 T cell receptor beta chains from one specimen sequenced in a study of long-term antiretroviral therapy in people with HIV. The assay, immunoSEQ v3.0, was run at survey level. Here immunoSEQ multiplex PCR was the method, and the copy in TCRdb shows in-frame clones only, minus some. The data show about 8,800 clones, with around 75% seen just once and about 19% held by the top ten. The sample was unsorted PBMCs, taken 1.8 years before starting antiretroviral therapy. Every receptor here comes from a man aged 35-49 years with HIV.

This clone was seen only once. J is TRBJ2-2 and V is TRBV11-3; 7 bases fit TRBD2. Germline V gene data show CDR1 as SGHNT and CDR2 as YENEEA. With V trimmed by 7 bases and J by 1 base, 9 bases remained unmatched. The CDR3 covers 16 residues. The CDR3 loop reads CASTLGGGLNTGELFF. CDR3 DNA: TGTGCCAGCACCCTTGGGGGGGGGTTGAACACCGGGGAGCTGTTTTTT.

The chain couples TRBV6-5 to TRBJ2-2, with TRBD2 matching 7 bases. V lost 7 bases, J lost 6 bases, and 5 bases stayed unmatched. The CDR3 runs 13 residues. The germline gives CDR1 MNHEY, CDR2 SVGAGI. CDR3 residues: CASTLGGSGELFF. The CDR3 nucleotides are TGTGCCAGCACCCTCGGGGGGTCCGGGGAGCTGTTTTTT.

The chain carries TRBV6-4 and TRBJ1-2; possibly TRBD1 for D (5 bases). V was shortened by 4 bases and J by 4 bases, with 16 bases between the two germline ends. The CDR3 is 15 residues long. From germline, CDR1 is MRHNA and CDR2 SNTAGT. Written as DNA, the CDR3 is TGTGCCAGCAGTGTAGGGCCAGGGCTACTCTATGGCTACACCTTC. Its protein is CASSVGPGLLYGYTF.

The chain has TRBV18 and TRBJ1-1; tentatively, D is TRBD1 (6 bases). CDR3 length: 15 amino acids. Germline V gene data show CDR1 as KGHSH and CDR2 as LQKENI. V was pared by 2 bases and J by 4 bases, with 14 bases between. As DNA, the CDR3 is TGTGCCAGCTCACCAGTGCAGGGGTCGGGCACTGAAGCTTTCTTT. This translates into CASSPVQGSGTEAFF. The full variable domain, rest sourced from reference TRBV18 and TRBJ1-1, is NAGVMQNPRHLVRRRGQEARLRCSPMKGHSHVYWYRQLPEEGLKFMVYLQKENIIDESGMPKERFSAEFPKEGPSILRIQQVVRGDSAAYFCASSPVQGSGTEAFFGQGTRLTVV.

This rearrangement joins TRBV30 to TRBJ1-2, with D possibly TRBD1 on 5 matching bases. The CDR3 is made up of 14 amino acids. Trimming removed 0 bases at V and 3 bases at J, with 11 bases between. Germline-derived CDR1 and CDR2 are GTSNPN and SVGIG (reference sequence). CDR3 sequence: CAWSVHRGYYGYTF. DNA of the CDR3: TGTGCCTGGAGTGTGCATAGGGGCTACTATGGCTACACCTTC. Filled out from reference TRBV30 and TRBJ1-2, the complete variable domain reads SQTIHQWPATLVQPVGSPLSLECTVEGTSNPNLYWYRQAAGRGLQLLFYSVGIGQISSEVPQNLSASRPQDRQFILSSKKLLLSDSGFYLCAWSVHRGYYGYTFGSGTRLTVV.

V and J are TRBV29-1 and TRBJ2-1; TRBD1 matches 10 bases. This CDR3 contains 12 residues. Trimming took 7 bases from V and 10 from J; bases not matched to a gene: 7. In germline, CDR1 is SQVTM, CDR2 ANQGSEA. CDR3 DNA sequence: TGCAGCGGTGGACAGGGGGGGAACGAGCAGTTCTTC. As protein: CSGGQGGNEQFF.

The chain carries TRBV5-8 and TRBJ2-3, with a possible D match to TRBD1 (6 bases). The CDR3 is made up of 16 amino acids. Germline V CDR1 and CDR2: SGHTS, YDEGEE. The V end was cut by 2 bases, the J end by 0 bases, with 13 bases between. CDR3 DNA sequence: TGTGCCAGCAGCTTTCTTGGGGGCTTCAGCACAGATACGCAGTATTTT. As protein: CASSFLGGFSTDTQYF.

The rearrangement joins TRBV19 to TRBJ1-2, with 8 bases aligning to TRBD1. CDR3 length: 13 residues. CDR1 and CDR2 from the germline V gene are LNHDA and SQIVND (reference sequence). The trim removed 3 bases at V and 4 bases at J, leaving 1 base unmatched. CDR3 in amino acids: CASSIGTGYGYTF. DNA for the CDR3: TGTGCCAGTAGTATCGGGACAGGCTATGGCTACACCTTC.

This clone was seen a few times. The chain employs TRBV6-5 and TRBJ1-5; 7 bases are shared with TRBD1. Per the germline V gene, CDR1 is MNHEY and CDR2 is SVGAGI. The CDR3 sequence is 15 residues long. V was pared by 6 bases and J by 2 bases, with 7 bases of the junction left unmatched. The CDR3 loop is CASRPTGRGNQPQHF. The CDR3 coding sequence is TGTGCCAGCAGGCCGACAGGGAGAGGCAATCAGCCCCAGCATTTT.

The J gene is TRBJ2-1, the V gene TRBV9, with TRBD1 matching over 7 bases. Germline CDR1 SGDLS, CDR2 YYNGEE. This CDR3 comprises 16 residues. The ends lost 4 bases at V and 0 bases at J; junction bases unmatched: 7. The chain's CDR3 is CASSLTGVSSYNEQFF. In DNA, the CDR3 is TGTGCCAGCAGCCTAACAGGGGTCAGCTCCTACAATGAGCAGTTCTTC.

This sequence joins TRBV9 and TRBJ2-3; TRBD2 is a possible D gene (7 bases). This CDR3 comprises 15 residues. Germline loops: CDR1 SGDLS, CDR2 YYNGEE. V was pared by 0 bases and J by 2 bases, with 10 bases between. The CDR3 loop is CASSVEGGVTDTQYF. The CDR3 DNA is TGTGCCAGCAGCGTAGAAGGGGGGGTCACAGATACGCAGTATTTT.

This chain uses TRBV30 with TRBJ2-3, with 10 bases fitting TRBD2. This CDR3 is 15 amino acids long. With 1 base clipped from V and 2 bases from J, the junction kept 3 bases outside the gene matches. Germline V lookup: CDR1 GTSNPN, CDR2 SVGIG (reference sequence). In DNA form, the CDR3 reads TGTGCCTGGAGTGCCCTAGCGGGGGACACAGATACGCAGTATTTT. Protein product: CAWSALAGDTDTQYF.

V and J are TRBV28 and TRBJ1-1; no clear D. The CDR3 has 13 residues. V was shortened by 8 bases and J by 3 bases, with 13 bases between the two germline ends. Germline CDR1 MDHEN, CDR2 SYDVKM. CDR3 sequence reads: CASSKGGYTEAFF. As DNA, the CDR3 is TGTGCCAGCTCCAAGGGAGGGTACACTGAAGCTTTCTTT.

The J gene is TRBJ2-7, the V gene TRBV7-2; possibly TRBD1 for D (6 bases). CDR1 SGHTA and CDR2 FQGNSA come from the germline V gene. V shed 5 bases and J shed 3 bases, with 17 bases lying between them. There are 15 residues in the CDR3. The CDR3 region is CASSPTVGANYEQYF. In DNA, the CDR3 is TGTGCCAGCAGCCCGACCGTGGGGGCGAACTACGAGCAGTACTTC.

The CDR3 bases are TGTGCCAGTGCAACCGGGACAGCAGGATACACTGAAGCTTTCTTT. As protein: CASATGTAGYTEAFF. V usage is TRBV19 and J usage is TRBJ1-1; 7 bases fit TRBD1. Losses at the gene ends were 8 bases for V and 3 bases for J; bases not matched to a gene: 12. This CDR3 region has 15 residues. Per germline, CDR1 LNHDA and CDR2 SQIVND (reference sequence).

The J gene is TRBJ2-3, the V gene TRBV6-1, with D perhaps matching TRBD2 (6 bases). The CDR3 has 17 amino acids. The germline V and J ends were trimmed by 3 bases and 0 bases, with 16 bases remaining between them. Germline V gene sequence: CDR1 MNHNS, CDR2 SASEGT. In DNA form, the CDR3 reads TGTGCCAGCAGTGAGGTAGGGACTCGGATTAGCACAGATACGCAGTATTTT. This translates into CASSEVGTRISTDTQYF.

This chain joins TRBV6-4 and TRBJ1-1, with 9 nucleotides matching TRBD1. Germline-derived CDR1 and CDR2 are MRHNA and SNTAGT. The CDR3 has 15 residues. V dropped 6 bases and J dropped 4; count of bases not matched to a gene: 9. CDR3 amino acids: CASRATGGRGTEAFF. CDR3 DNA: TGTGCCAGCAGGGCAACAGGGGGCCGGGGCACTGAAGCTTTCTTT.

V usage is TRBV10-3 and J usage is TRBJ2-1; D call uncertain. Germline CDR1 is ENHRY and CDR2 is SYGVKD. Trimming stripped 5 bases from V and 8 bases from J, with 16 bases between. The CDR3 has 14 residues. This chain's CDR3 is CAISSASSSDEQFF. The CDR3 DNA follows: TGTGCCATCAGTTCGGCCTCCTCGTCGGATGAGCAGTTCTTC.

The V and J genes are TRBV7-9 and TRBJ2-7, with 9 bases fitting TRBD2. This CDR3 contains 14 residues. The V segment lost 6 bases and the J segment 0 bases; nucleotides outside the gene matches: 3. CDR1 and CDR2 (germline): SEHNR, FQNEAQ (reference sequence). As DNA, the CDR3 is TGTGCCAGCAGTCCTAGCGGGGACTCCTACGAGCAGTACTTC. It specifies CASSPSGDSYEQYF.

This chain links TRBV29-1 with TRBJ2-3; D not certain. CDR3 length: 11 residues. Germline V gene data show CDR1 as SQVTM and CDR2 as ANQGSEA. The V end was cut by 3 bases, the J end by 3 bases, with 4 bases between. The CDR3 sequence: CSVEGTDTQYF. The CDR3 DNA reads as TGCAGCGTTGAGGGAACAGATACGCAGTATTTT.

The chain uses TRBV10-3 and TRBJ1-5; TRBD1 is a possible D gene (5 bases). Germline assignment: CDR1 ENHRY and CDR2 SYGVKD. The V and J ends lost 4 bases and 0 bases respectively, with 10 bases between them. This CDR3 region has 15 residues. The CDR3 DNA reads as TGTGCCATCAGTGCGGGGCGGGGTAGCAATCAGCCCCAGCATTTT. Its protein product is CAISAGRGSNQPQHF.

The chain carries TRBV5-1 and TRBJ1-5; D gene uncertain. Trimming shortened V by 1 base and J by 3 bases, and 5 bases separated the two germline ends. CDR3 length: 13 residues. Germline CDR1 reads SGHRS; CDR2 reads YFSETQ. The CDR3 loop is CASSLTPNQPQHF. CDR3 in DNA: TGCGCCAGCAGCTTGACACCCAATCAGCCCCAGCATTTT.

The V call is TRBV7-9, the J call TRBJ1-1, with a weak D call TRBD1 (6 bases). Trimming took 5 bases from V and 0 from J, leaving 22 bases between them. The CDR3 extends over 18 amino acids. From germline, CDR1 is SEHNR and CDR2 FQNEAQ (reference sequence). The DNA of the CDR3 is TGTGCCAGCAGCCGGAGCCGGGGGGGGGCGGGAATGAACACTGAAGCTTTCTTT. Amino acids: CASSRSRGGAGMNTEAFF.

By share of the sample, this clone is medium-sized (0.01 to 0.1%). This chain connects TRBV11-2 to TRBJ1-2, with unresolved D. CDR3 length: 14 residues. Trimming took 5 bases from V and 4 from J, leaving 14 bases between them. Germline-derived CDR1 and CDR2 are SGHAT and FQNNGV. CDR3 sequence reads: CASSPLRQVYGYTF. Written as DNA, the CDR3 is TGTGCCAGCAGCCCCCTAAGGCAAGTCTATGGCTACACCTTC.

The rearrangement links TRBV5-4 to TRBJ1-3; no clear D gene. Trimming pared 1 base from V and 0 bases from J, leaving 2 bases between. This CDR3 is 13 amino acids long. The germline gives CDR1 SGHNT, CDR2 YYREEE (reference sequence). CDR3 region: CASSLISGNTIYF. The CDR3 nucleotides are TGTGCCAGCAGCTTGATCTCTGGAAACACCATATATTTT. Full variable domain (missing parts from reference TRBV5-4 and TRBJ1-3): ETGVTQSPTHLIKTRGQQVTLRCSSQSGHNTVSWYQQALGQGPQFIFQYYREEENGRGNFPPRFSGLQFPNYSSELNVNALELDDSALYLCASSLISGNTIYFGEGSWLTVV.

The rearrangement joins TRBV11-2 to TRBJ2-3, with 8 bases that match TRBD2. V lost 1 base and J lost 6; bases outside the gene matches: 9. Germline CDR1 and CDR2: SGHAT and FQNNGV. This CDR3 spans 16 amino acids. CDR3 protein: CASSLVGGTRADTQYF. The CDR3 DNA sequence: TGTGCCAGCAGCTTAGTCGGAGGGACTAGGGCGGATACGCAGTATTTT.

This clone was seen a few times. This chain uses TRBV19 with TRBJ1-6; D remains unclear. The CDR3 is made up of 12 amino acids. Trimming pared 4 bases from V and 14 bases from J, leaving 12 bases between. Germline V gene sequence: CDR1 LNHDA, CDR2 SQIVND (reference sequence). CDR3 sequence reads: CASSTLPSALHF. CDR3 sequence (DNA): TGTGCCAGTAGTACCCTTCCTTCGGCCCTCCACTTT.

This chain links TRBV28 with TRBJ2-1; 8 nucleotides match TRBD2. This CDR3 is built from 15 residues. Germline CDR1 is MDHEN and CDR2 is SYDVKM. The V gene end was trimmed by 1 base and the J gene end by 10 bases; junction bases not matched to a gene: 9. The CDR3 DNA reads as TGTGCCAGCAGTTTATCGGGCGGGGGGCCTCGAGAGCAGTTCTTC. It encodes CASSLSGGGPREQFF. The full variable domain, its missing parts supplied by reference TRBV28 and TRBJ2-1, is DVKVTQSSRYLVKRTGEKVFLECVQDMDHENMFWYRQDPGLGLRLIYFSYDVKMKEKGDIPEGYSVSREKKERFSLILESASTNQTSMYLCASSLSGGGPREQFFGPGTRLTVL.

This clone was picked up one time. The chain uses TRBV6-6 and TRBJ1-2; 8 bases fit TRBD1. Germline CDR1 reads MNHNY; CDR2 reads SVGAGI (reference sequence). V shed 2 bases, J shed 10 bases, and the junction held 6 bases outside the gene matches. The CDR3 runs to 13 residues. The CDR3 DNA is TGTGCCAGCAGTTACGGGACAGGTCAGGACTACACCTTC. It encodes CASSYGTGQDYTF.

This sequence joins TRBV5-1 and TRBJ1-5; the match to TRBD1 covers 10 bases. The CDR3 is 16 amino acids. J lost 5 bases, V lost 0 bases, and 5 bases had no gene match. Looked up from germline, CDR1 is SGHRS and CDR2 is YFSETQ. CDR3 sequence: CASSLDGTGAYQPQHF. The DNA for the CDR3 is TGCGCCAGCAGCTTGGATGGGACAGGGGCTTATCAGCCCCAGCATTTT.

This sequence joins TRBV11-2 and TRBJ1-5, with D hard to call. The CDR3 totals 13 residues. The V gene's germline CDR1 is SGHAT and CDR2 FQNNGV. Trimming pared 2 bases from V and 6 bases from J, leaving 8 bases between. This CDR3 reads CASSLNPRQPQHF. The CDR3 bases are TGTGCCAGCAGCTTAAACCCCCGTCAGCCCCAGCATTTT.